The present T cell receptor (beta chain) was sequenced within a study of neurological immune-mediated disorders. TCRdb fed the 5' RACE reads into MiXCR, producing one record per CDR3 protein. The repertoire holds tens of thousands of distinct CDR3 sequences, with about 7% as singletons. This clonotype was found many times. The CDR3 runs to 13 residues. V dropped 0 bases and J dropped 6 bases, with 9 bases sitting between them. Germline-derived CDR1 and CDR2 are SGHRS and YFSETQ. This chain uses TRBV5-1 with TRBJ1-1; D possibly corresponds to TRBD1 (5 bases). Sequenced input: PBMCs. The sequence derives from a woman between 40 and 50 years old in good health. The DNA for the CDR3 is TGCGCCAGCAGCTTGGGCAGGGCCGCTGAAGCTTTCTTT. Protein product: CASSLGRAAEAFF.